These T cell receptor beta chains were read from a single sample in a study of blood T cell repertoires in COVID-19. The method was immunoSEQ multiplex PCR; TCRdb's version includes in-frame clones alone and lacks a portion of them. Of 250,000 to 300,000 clones detected, around nine tenths appear once; the ten largest clones hold around 11%. What was sequenced was peripheral blood. The receptors come from a woman in her twenties or thirties with COVID-19, enrolled during active disease. Each CDR3 is given with its conserved first and last residue. The order of the fields is J gene, D gene, V gene, CDR3 length, clone size, CDR3 DNA, CDR3 protein. D genes are given only for firm matches. Rows give clone size only sometimes, using once, few, many, or a class for an expanded clone.

j_gene: TRBJ1-1; d_gene: -; v_gene: TRBV29-1; len: 12; abundance: -; CDR3nt: TGCAGCGGGGGAGGGCCCAGGGTTGAAGCTTTCTTT; CDR3aa: CSGGGPRVEAFF
j_gene: TRBJ2-2; d_gene: TRBD2; v_gene: TRBV15; len: 16; abundance: -; CDR3nt: TGTGCCACCAGCAGACCGGGACTATTGAACACCGGGGAGCTGTTTTTT; CDR3aa: CATSRPGLLNTGELFF
j_gene: TRBJ1-5; d_gene: TRBD1; v_gene: TRBV11-2; len: 13; abundance: -; CDR3nt: TGTGCCAGCAGCCCAACAGGGGTCCAGCCCCAGCATTTT; CDR3aa: CASSPTGVQPQHF
j_gene: TRBJ2-1; d_gene: TRBD2; v_gene: TRBV6-2/TRBV6-3; len: 16; abundance: -; CDR3nt: TGTGCCAGCAGTTACGTAGGCGGGAGGCGATGGAATGAGCAGTTCTTC; CDR3aa: CASSYVGGRRWNEQFF
j_gene: TRBJ2-7; d_gene: TRBD2; v_gene: TRBV2; len: 14; abundance: -; CDR3nt: TGTGCCAGCCTAGGACTAGAGGGAAACTACGAGCAGTACTTC; CDR3aa: CASLGLEGNYEQYF
j_gene: TRBJ2-1; d_gene: -; v_gene: TRBV27; len: 13; abundance: -; CDR3nt: TGTGCCAGCAGTTTATCACTTATCAATGAGCAGTTCTTC; CDR3aa: CASSLSLINEQFF
j_gene: TRBJ1-2; d_gene: TRBD1; v_gene: TRBV6-1; len: 15; abundance: -; CDR3nt: TGTGCCAGCAGTGAAGAAAGGACAGGTGGCTATGGCTACACCTTC; CDR3aa: CASSEERTGGYGYTF
j_gene: TRBJ1-2; d_gene: TRBD1; v_gene: TRBV2; len: 18; abundance: -; CDR3nt: TGTGCCAGCAGAGGTTACCGGGACAGGGAACCCCGGAACTATGGCTACACCTTC; CDR3aa: CASRGYRDREPRNYGYTF
j_gene: TRBJ2-2; d_gene: TRBD2; v_gene: TRBV3-1/TRBV3-2; len: 15; abundance: -; CDR3nt: TGTGCCAGCAGCCAAGATCCCGGGGGGACCGGGGAGCTGTTTTTT; CDR3aa: CASSQDPGGTGELFF
j_gene: TRBJ2-1; d_gene: TRBD2; v_gene: TRBV3-1/TRBV3-2; len: 14; abundance: once; CDR3nt: TGTGCCAGGTCCGGGACTAGCGAGAGGAATGAGCAGTTCTTC; CDR3aa: CARSGTSERNEQFF
j_gene: TRBJ1-2; d_gene: -; v_gene: TRBV28; len: 13; abundance: -; CDR3nt: TGTGCCAGCACCCTAGCAGGCCGAGATGGCTACACCTTC; CDR3aa: CASTLAGRDGYTF
j_gene: TRBJ2-3; d_gene: TRBD2; v_gene: TRBV9; len: 15; abundance: -; CDR3nt: TGTGCCAGCAGCGCGGGGACTAGCGGAGCAGATACGCAGTATTTT; CDR3aa: CASSAGTSGADTQYF
j_gene: TRBJ2-1; d_gene: TRBD2; v_gene: TRBV11-2; len: 17; abundance: -; CDR3nt: TGTGCCAGCAGCGCTACCCTAGCGGGAGGGTCCTACAATGAGCAGTTCTTC; CDR3aa: CASSATLAGGSYNEQFF